The present entry profiles one T cell receptor beta chain with its context. Authors' methods: How many nucleated cells were present was estimated from reference gene primer amplification. The protocol was immunoSEQ multiplex PCR, while the TCRdb copy is restricted to in-frame clones and leaves out a portion. Clone size and the V and J calls come from that table; the DNA yielded D and trimming. The sample carries 97,000 or so clones, around 82% recorded once. This sample stems from a study of blood T cell repertoires in COVID-19. Study background: Samples of COVID-19 (acute and convalescent) were obtained from the United States, Italy and Spain. Sources were T cells, B-cell-depleted T cells, or PBMCs; the material itself was cDNA or gDNA.

The CDR3 has 12 amino acids. J was trimmed by 7 bases and V by 8 bases; bases with no gene match: 3. CDR1 is MDHEN, CDR2 SYDVKM, per germline. The clonotype originates from a man in his sixties or seventies with active or convalescent COVID-19. The sequenced sample consisted of peripheral blood. V is TRBV28 and J is TRBJ1-5; 9 bases are shared with TRBD1. The CDR3 sequence: CASSDRGQPQHF. In DNA, the CDR3 is TGTGCCAGCTCCGACAGGGGGCAGCCCCAGCATTTT. Full variable domain (rest looked up from reference TRBV28 and TRBJ1-5): DVKVTQSSRYLVKRTGEKVFLECVQDMDHENMFWYRQDPGLGLRLIYFSYDVKMKEKGDIPEGYSVSREKKERFSLILESASTNQTSMYLCASSDRGQPQHFGDGTRLSIL.